The T cell receptor beta chain under discussion was sequenced for a study of CXCR3-negative and CXCR3-positive naive CD8 T cells. The sorter processed each CD8+ T cell subset in triplicate at 280,000 or so cells apiece. Notes on this clonotype: The antigen remains undetermined.

The TRB cDNA libraries were prepared by 5' RACE with UMI labels. TCRdb reprocessed the 5' RACE reads, with one entry per CDR3 protein and no DNA. The sample table includes over 8,000 distinct CDR3 sequences. The CDR3 covers 13 residues. Germline values: CDR1 MDHEN, CDR2 SYDVKM. General study points: CXCR3-expressing naive cells carried TRB CDR3s more hydrophobic than those of CXCR3-negative naive cells.

The rearrangement joins TRBV28 to TRBJ2-1. Specimen: naive CXCR3- CD8+ T cells from blood. Subset given: CD45RO-CCR7+CD27+CD95- naive CD8+ T cells lacking CXCR3 (TNR3-). The receptor was isolated from a human donor in good health. Some clones in this sample may be carry-over from other donors' samples. The CDR3 spells CASSFGLYNEQFF.